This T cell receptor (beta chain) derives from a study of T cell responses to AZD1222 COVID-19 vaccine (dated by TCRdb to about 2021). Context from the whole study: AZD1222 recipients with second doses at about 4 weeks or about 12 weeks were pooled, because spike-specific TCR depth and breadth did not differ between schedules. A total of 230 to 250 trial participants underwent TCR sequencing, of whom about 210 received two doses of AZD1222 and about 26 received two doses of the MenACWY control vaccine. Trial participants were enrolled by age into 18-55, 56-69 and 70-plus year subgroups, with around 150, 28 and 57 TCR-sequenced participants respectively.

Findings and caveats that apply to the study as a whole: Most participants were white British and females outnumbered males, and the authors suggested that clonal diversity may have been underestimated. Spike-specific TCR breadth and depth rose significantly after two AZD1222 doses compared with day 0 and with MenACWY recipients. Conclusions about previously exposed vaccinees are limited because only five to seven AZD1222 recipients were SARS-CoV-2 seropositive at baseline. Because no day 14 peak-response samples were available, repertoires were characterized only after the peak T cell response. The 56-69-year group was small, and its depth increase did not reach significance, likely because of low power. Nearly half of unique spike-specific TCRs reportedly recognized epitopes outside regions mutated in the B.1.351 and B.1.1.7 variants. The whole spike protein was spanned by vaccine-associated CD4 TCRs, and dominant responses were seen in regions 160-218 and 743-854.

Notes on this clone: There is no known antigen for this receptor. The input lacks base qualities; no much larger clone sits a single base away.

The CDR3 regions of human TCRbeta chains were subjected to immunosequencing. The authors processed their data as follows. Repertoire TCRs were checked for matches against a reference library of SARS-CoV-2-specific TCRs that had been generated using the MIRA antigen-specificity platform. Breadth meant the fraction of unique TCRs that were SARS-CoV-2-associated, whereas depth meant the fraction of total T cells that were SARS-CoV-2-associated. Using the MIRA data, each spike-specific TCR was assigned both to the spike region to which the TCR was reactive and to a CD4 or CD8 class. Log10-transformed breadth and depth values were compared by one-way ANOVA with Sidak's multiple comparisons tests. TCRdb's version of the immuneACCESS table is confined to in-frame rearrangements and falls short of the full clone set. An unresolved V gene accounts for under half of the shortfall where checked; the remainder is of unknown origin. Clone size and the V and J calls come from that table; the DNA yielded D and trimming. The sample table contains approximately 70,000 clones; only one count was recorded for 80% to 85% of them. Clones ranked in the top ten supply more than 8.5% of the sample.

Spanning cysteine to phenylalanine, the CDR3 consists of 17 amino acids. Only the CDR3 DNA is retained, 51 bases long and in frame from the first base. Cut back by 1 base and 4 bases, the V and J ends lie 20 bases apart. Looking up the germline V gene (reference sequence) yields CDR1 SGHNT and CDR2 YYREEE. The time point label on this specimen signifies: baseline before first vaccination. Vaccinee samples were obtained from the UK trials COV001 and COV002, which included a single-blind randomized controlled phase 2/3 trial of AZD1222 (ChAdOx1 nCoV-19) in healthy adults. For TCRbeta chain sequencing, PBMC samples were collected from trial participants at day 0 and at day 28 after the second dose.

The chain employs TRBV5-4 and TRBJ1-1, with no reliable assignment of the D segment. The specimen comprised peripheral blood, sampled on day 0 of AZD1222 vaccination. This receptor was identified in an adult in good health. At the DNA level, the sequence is TGTGCCAGCAGCTTGCGTAGTGGAGTACGAGGGCTCACTGAAGCTTTCTTT. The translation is CASSLRSGVRGLTEAFF.